This section outlines one TCR beta chain sequence together with its context. The V and J ends lost 5 bases and 7 bases respectively, with 14 bases between them. The germline gives CDR1 SGHVS, CDR2 FNYEAQ. This CDR3 comprises 14 residues. This sample stems from a study of identical twins. A single record per CDR3 protein comes from TCRdb applying MiXCR to the 5' RACE reads. This sample has under 500,000 distinct CDR3 sequences, with 13% to 15% found just once. The sample was also linked to a second study, of yellow fever vaccine responses in identical twins.

The specimen was CD4+ T cells sorted from blood. The genes are TRBV7-6 and TRBJ1-4; weak D call: TRBD1 (6 bases). The TCR sequence derives from a woman aged 18-35 years in good health. The CDR3 coding sequence is TGTGCCAGCAGCAGCACCCTAGGGGGTGAAAAACTGTTTTTT. This codes for CASSSTLGGEKLFF.